This T cell receptor beta chain stems from a study of cytomegalovirus exposure and HLA in healthy donors. Germline-derived CDR1 and CDR2 are MNHNS and SASEGT. This CDR3 region has 15 residues. J lost 3 bases, V lost 10 bases, and 10 bases had no gene match. The table came from immunoSEQ multiplex PCR; TCRdb's copy has only in-frame clones and leaves some out. The table lists 130,000 or so clones, roughly 86% of them singletons. As to this clone: The antigen is not known.

Study-level points and caveats: Researchers counted roughly 150 TCR beta chains as cytomegalovirus-associated. The TCR clusters that emerged in the first cohort tended, a later analysis found, to co-occur in the 120 validation repertoires.

The chain recombines TRBV6-1 with TRBJ1-5; the match to TRBD1 covers 9 bases. Specimen: PBMCs. The TCR was taken from a man younger than 40 in good health and CMV-seronegative. CDR3 sequence reads: CATFPDRGSNQPQHF. As DNA, the CDR3 is TGTGCCACCTTCCCCGACAGGGGGTCCAATCAGCCCCAGCATTTT.